This T cell receptor beta chain is drawn from a study of naive and memory T cell subsets. The CDR3 loop spans 13 amino acids. V lost 6 bases, J lost 6 bases, and 17 bases lay in between. The germline CDR1 and CDR2 sequences are DFQATT and SNEGSKA (reference sequence). This clonotype appeared a few times. Both TRBC1 and TRBC2 were covered by a beta constant-region primer of two equimolar oligonucleotides. The ligated cDNA underwent four PCR rounds using SP2 and nested alpha and beta constant-region primers. TCRdb used MiXCR to reprocess the UMI-ligation and nested PCR reads, holding one entry per CDR3 protein. Here the sample spans approximately 29,000 distinct CDR3 sequences, roughly 20% being singletons. Cells stained for CD3, CD4, CD8, CD45RA and CD27 were sorted into four subsets.

Material for sequencing was effector memory CD4+ T cells from blood. Subset defined: effector memory, CD45RA- CD27-. The sequence was collected from a human donor in good health. The chain uses TRBV20-1 and TRBJ1-1, with TRBD1 as a possible D gene (5 bases). In nucleotides, the CDR3 is TGCAGTGCGTCGGGGGGACCGAGGGCTGAAGCTTTCTTT. Translating gives CSASGGPRAEAFF.